This TCR beta chain was documented in a study of blood T cells in healthy people across ages. This clonotype occurred many times. V lost 5 bases and J lost 1; bases outside the gene matches: 7. CDR3 length: 16 residues. Looked up from germline, CDR1 is SGHTA and CDR2 is FQGNSA. A J-beta primer mix and a sample-barcoded 5' primer were used in a second PCR of about 7 to 11 cycles. Using its own MiXCR run on the 5' RACE reads, TCRdb lists one record per CDR3 protein. In the table there are around 870,000 distinct CDR3 sequences, about 28% of which are singletons. The material sequenced was blood. The origin of this receptor is an elderly woman in good health. The V and J genes are TRBV7-2 and TRBJ2-5, with 10 positions matching TRBD2. CDR3 sequence (DNA): TGTGCCAGCAGCCCCGGGGTAGCGGGGGGCCAAGAGACCCAGTACTTC. This translates into CASSPGVAGGQETQYF.